Here is one T cell receptor (beta chain) with its context. Its antigen is unidentified. These data belong to a study of siplizumab effects on memory and regulatory T cells. The CDR3 has 15 amino acids. V was clipped by 3 bases and J by 0 bases, with 12 bases between them. Germline V lookup: CDR1 GTSNPN, CDR2 SVGIG (reference sequence). Findings and limits, study-wide: Unstimulated subsets contained matches for only a minor fraction of alloreactive clones.

Each sample contributed roughly 100,000 TCR templates to the assay. Some clones are missing from TCRdb's copy, which holds only in-frame ones; the method was immunoSEQ multiplex PCR. The sample lists under 95,000 clones, 85% to 95% occurring once. Specimen: non-Treg CD4+ T cells sorted from blood. The rearrangement joins TRBV30 to TRBJ1-3, with a weak D call TRBD1 (6 bases). This TCR derives from a human donor in good health. CDR3 DNA sequence: TGTGCCTGGAGGGACAGACGGCACTCTGGAAACACCATATATTTT. Translating it yields CAWRDRRHSGNTIYF. Full variable domain (rest looked up from reference TRBV30 and TRBJ1-3): SQTIHQWPATLVQPVGSPLSLECTVEGTSNPNLYWYRQAAGRGLQLLFYSVGIGQISSEVPQNLSASRPQDRQFILSSKKLLLSDSGFYLCAWRDRRHSGNTIYFGEGSWLTVV.